This T cell receptor beta chain is drawn from a study of T-cell reconstitution after alpha-beta-depleted transplantation in children. This clonotype was detected many times. Germline CDR1 reads SEHNR; CDR2 reads FQNEAQ (reference sequence). The CDR3 contains 15 residues. Unmatched junction bases numbered 7, after V lost 6 bases and J lost 2 bases. Preparation of the TCRbeta library was carried out with unique molecular identifiers. TCRdb passed the PCR reads through MiXCR, listing each CDR3 protein once. The repertoire holds 640,000 or so distinct CDR3 sequences, about 15% seen once, with about 1.1% in the top ten.

This clonotype originated in a human donor who donated a stem cell graft to a child with acute myeloid leukemia. The sequences come from PBMCs from the stem cell graft donor, collected from the stem cell graft. J is TRBJ1-2 and V is TRBV7-9; TRBD1 matches at 9 bases. The CDR3 sequence: CASSLTGQGNYGYTF. The CDR3 DNA reads TGTGCCAGCAGTCTAACAGGACAGGGGAACTATGGCTACACCTTC.